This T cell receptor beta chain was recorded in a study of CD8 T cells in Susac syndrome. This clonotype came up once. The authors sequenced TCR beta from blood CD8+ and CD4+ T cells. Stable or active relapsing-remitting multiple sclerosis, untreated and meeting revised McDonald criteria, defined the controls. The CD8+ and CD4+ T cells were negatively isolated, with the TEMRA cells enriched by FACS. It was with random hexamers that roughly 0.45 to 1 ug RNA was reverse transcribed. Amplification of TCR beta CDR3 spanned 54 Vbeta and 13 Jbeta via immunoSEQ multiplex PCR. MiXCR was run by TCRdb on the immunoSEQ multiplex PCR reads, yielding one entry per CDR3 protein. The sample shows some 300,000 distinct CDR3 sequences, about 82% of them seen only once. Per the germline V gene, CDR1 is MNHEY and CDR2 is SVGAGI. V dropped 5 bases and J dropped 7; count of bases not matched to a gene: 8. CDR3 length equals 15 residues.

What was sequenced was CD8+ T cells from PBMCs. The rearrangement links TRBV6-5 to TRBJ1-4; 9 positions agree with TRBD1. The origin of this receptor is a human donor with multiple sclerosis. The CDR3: CASSALGQGVEKLFF. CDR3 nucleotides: TGTGCCAGCAGTGCCTTGGGACAGGGTGTTGAAAAACTGTTTTTT.